These 4 T cell receptor beta chains were all obtained from the same sample, sequenced in a study of blood T cell repertoires in COVID-19. Libraries were prepared by immunoSEQ multiplex PCR; TCRdb keeps only in-frame clonotypes and omits some of them. This repertoire shows about 190,000 clones, approximately 90% found once; its top ten account for roughly 2.9%. The sequenced sample consisted of peripheral blood. The receptors shown here come from a woman in her twenties or thirties with active or convalescent COVID-19.

The chain carries TRBV24-1 and TRBJ1-1, with 9 positions matching TRBD1. Germline loops: CDR1 KGHDR, CDR2 SFDVKD. The V gene end was trimmed by 8 bases and the J gene end by 6 bases; junction bases not matched to a gene: 9. The CDR3 covers 14 residues. The CDR3 nucleotides read TGTGCCACCAAATCGGACAGGGGCAACGCTGAAGCTTTCTTT. Its translation: CATKSDRGNAEAFF.

The chain recombines TRBV29-1 with TRBJ1-2; tentatively, D is TRBD1 (5 bases). Germline CDR1 is SQVTM and CDR2 is ANQGSEA. This CDR3 contains 15 residues. V lost 6 bases to trimming and J lost 2 bases, with 19 bases between them. This CDR3 reads CSVNEVGALNYGYTF. As DNA, the CDR3 is TGCAGCGTGAATGAGGTTGGGGCACTCAACTATGGCTACACCTTC.

The genes are TRBV24-1 and TRBJ2-7; 8 bases fit TRBD1. The CDR3 consists of 9 residues. The V gene's germline CDR1 is KGHDR and CDR2 SFDVKD. The CDR3 bases are TGTGCCACGTCAGGGGGCGCTTGGGTC. As protein: CATSGGAWV.

The chain employs TRBV28 and TRBJ2-3; 8 nucleotides line up with TRBD2. J gave up 0 bases and V 5 bases, and 10 bases lay outside the gene matches. This CDR3 has 17 amino acids. Germline assignment: CDR1 MDHEN and CDR2 SYDVKM. Here the CDR3 DNA reads TGTGCCAGCAGTAACCCTCCCGGGAGGGATAGCACAGATACGCAGTATTTT. Protein product: CASSNPPGRDSTDTQYF.